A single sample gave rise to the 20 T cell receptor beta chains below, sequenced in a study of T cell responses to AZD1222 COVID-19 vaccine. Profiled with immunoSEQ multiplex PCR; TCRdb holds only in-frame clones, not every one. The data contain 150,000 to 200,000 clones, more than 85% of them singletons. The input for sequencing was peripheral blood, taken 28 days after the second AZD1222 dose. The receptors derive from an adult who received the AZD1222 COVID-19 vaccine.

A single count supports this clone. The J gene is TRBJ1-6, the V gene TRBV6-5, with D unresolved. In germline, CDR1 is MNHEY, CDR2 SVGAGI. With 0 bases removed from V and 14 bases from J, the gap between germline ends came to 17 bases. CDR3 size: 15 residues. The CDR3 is CASSYSIVRAEALHF. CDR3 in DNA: TGTGCCAGCAGTTACTCGATAGTCCGGGCAGAGGCCCTCCACTTT.

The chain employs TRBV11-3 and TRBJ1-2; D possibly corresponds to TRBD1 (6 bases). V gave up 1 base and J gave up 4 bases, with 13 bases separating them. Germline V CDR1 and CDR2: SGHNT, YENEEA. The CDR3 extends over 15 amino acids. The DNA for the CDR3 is TGTGCCAGCAGCTTAGCAGGGGAGCTGTTCTATGGCTACACCTTC. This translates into CASSLAGELFYGYTF.

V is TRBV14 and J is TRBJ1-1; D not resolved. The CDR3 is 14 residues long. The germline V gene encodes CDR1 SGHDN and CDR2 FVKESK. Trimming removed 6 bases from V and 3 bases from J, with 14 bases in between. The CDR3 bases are TGTGCCAGCAGTCCCGGACCCGGGGACACTGAAGCTTTCTTT. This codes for CASSPGPGDTEAFF.

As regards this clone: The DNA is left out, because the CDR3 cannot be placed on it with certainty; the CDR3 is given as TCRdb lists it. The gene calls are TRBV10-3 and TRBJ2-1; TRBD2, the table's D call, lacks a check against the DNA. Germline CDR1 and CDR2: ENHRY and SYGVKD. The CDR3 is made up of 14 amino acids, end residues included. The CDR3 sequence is CAIGAGVAGGNPFF.

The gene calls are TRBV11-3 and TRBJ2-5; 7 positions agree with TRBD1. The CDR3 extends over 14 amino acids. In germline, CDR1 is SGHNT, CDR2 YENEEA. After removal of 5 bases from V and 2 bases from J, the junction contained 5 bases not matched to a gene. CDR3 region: CASSVRQGQETQYF. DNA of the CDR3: TGTGCCAGCAGCGTTAGACAGGGACAAGAGACCCAGTACTTC. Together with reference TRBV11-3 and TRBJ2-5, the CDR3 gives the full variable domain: EAGVVQSPRYKIIEKKQPVAFWCNPISGHNTLYWYLQNLGQGPELLIRYENEEAVDDSQLPKDRFSAERLKGVDSTLKIQPAELGDSAVYLCASSVRQGQETQYFGPGTRLLVL.

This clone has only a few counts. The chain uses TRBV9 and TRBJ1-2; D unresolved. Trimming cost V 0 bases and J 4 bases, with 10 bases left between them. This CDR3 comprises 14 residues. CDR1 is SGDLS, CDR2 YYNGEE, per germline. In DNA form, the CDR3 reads TGTGCCAGCAGCGTAGAAGCAGGCGCCTATGGCTACACCTTC. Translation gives CASSVEAGAYGYTF.

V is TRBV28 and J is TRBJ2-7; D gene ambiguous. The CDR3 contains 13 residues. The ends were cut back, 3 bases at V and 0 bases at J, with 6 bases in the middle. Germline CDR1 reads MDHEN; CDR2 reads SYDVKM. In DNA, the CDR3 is TGTGCCAGCAGTTTGGGTATCTCCTACGAGCAGTACTTC. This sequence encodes CASSLGISYEQYF. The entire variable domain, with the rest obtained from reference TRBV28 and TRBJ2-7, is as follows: DVKVTQSSRYLVKRTGEKVFLECVQDMDHENMFWYRQDPGLGLRLIYFSYDVKMKEKGDIPEGYSVSREKKERFSLILESASTNQTSMYLCASSLGISYEQYFGPGTRLTVT.

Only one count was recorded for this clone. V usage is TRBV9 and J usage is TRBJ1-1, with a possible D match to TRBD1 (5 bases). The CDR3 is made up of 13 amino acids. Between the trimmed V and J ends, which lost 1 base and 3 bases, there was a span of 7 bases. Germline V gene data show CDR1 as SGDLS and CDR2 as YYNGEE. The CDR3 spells CASSVLRDTEAFF. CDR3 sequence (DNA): TGTGCCAGCAGCGTACTCAGGGACACTGAAGCTTTCTTT.

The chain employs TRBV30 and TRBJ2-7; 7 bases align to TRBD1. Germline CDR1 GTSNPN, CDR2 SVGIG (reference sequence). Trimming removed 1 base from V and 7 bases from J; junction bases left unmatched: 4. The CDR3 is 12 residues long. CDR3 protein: CAWSGQGWEQYF. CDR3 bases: TGTGCCTGGAGTGGACAGGGCTGGGAGCAGTACTTC. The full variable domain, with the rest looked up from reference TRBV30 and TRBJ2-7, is SQTIHQWPATLVQPVGSPLSLECTVEGTSNPNLYWYRQAAGRGLQLLFYSVGIGQISSEVPQNLSASRPQDRQFILSSKKLLLSDSGFYLCAWSGQGWEQYFGPGTRLTVT.

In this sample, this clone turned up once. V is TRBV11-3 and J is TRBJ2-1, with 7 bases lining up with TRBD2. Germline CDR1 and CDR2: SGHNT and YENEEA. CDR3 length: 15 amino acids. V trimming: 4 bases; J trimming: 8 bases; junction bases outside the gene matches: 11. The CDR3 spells CASSSWTSTRDEQFF. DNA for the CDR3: TGTGCCAGCAGCTCCTGGACTAGTACCCGAGATGAGCAGTTCTTC. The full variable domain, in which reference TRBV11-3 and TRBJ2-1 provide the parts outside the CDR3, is EAGVVQSPRYKIIEKKQPVAFWCNPISGHNTLYWYLQNLGQGPELLIRYENEEAVDDSQLPKDRFSAERLKGVDSTLKIQPAELGDSAVYLCASSSWTSTRDEQFFGPGTRLTVL.

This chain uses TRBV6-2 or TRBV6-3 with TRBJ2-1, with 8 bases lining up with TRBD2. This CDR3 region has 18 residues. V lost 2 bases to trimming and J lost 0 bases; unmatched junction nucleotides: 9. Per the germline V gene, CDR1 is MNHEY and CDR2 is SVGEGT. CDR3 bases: TGTGCCAGCAGTTACATCGGGGGGAGCGGGAGCTCCTACAATGAGCAGTTCTTC. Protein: CASSYIGGSGSSYNEQFF.

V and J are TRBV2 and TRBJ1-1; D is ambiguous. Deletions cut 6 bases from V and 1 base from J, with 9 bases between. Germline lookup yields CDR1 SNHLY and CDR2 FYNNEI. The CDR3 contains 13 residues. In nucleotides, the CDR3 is TGTGCCAGCAGGGTTTACGGGAACACTGAAGCTTTCTTT. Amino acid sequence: CASRVYGNTEAFF.

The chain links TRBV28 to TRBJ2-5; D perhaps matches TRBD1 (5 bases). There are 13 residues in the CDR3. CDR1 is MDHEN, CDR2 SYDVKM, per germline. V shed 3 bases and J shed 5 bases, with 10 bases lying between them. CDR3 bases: TGTGCCAGCAGTTTCGCAGGGATGGAGACCCAGTACTTC. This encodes CASSFAGMETQYF.

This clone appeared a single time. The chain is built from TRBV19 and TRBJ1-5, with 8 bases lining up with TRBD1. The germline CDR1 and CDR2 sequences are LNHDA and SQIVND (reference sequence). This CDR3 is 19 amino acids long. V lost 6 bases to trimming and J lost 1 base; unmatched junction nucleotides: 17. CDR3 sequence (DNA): TGTGCCAGTAGCGACGCCGGGACAGGACCCCCCCTCAGCAATCAGCCCCAGCATTTT. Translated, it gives CASSDAGTGPPLSNQPQHF.

CDR3 residues: CASSLFPADYEQYF. The CDR3 nucleotides are TGTGCCAGCAGTTTATTTCCAGCCGATTACGAGCAGTACTTC. The rearrangement joins TRBV27 to TRBJ2-7; D call uncertain. Germline V gene sequence: CDR1 MNHEY, CDR2 SMNVEV (reference sequence). The CDR3 has 14 residues. With 1 base removed from V and 4 bases from J, the gap between germline ends came to 11 bases.

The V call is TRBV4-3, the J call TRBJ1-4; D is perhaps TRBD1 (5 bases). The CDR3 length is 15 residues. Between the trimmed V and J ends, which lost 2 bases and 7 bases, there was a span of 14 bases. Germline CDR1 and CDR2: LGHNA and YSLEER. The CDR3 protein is CASSQNRRLAEKLFF. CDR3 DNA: TGCGCCAGCAGCCAAAACAGGCGACTGGCTGAAAAACTGTTTTTT.

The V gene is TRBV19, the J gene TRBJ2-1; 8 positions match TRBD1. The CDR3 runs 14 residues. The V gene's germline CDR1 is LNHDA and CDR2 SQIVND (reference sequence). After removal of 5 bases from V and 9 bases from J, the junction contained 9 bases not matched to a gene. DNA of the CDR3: TGTGCCAGTAGTTTCCGGACAGGGATTGGTGAGCAGTTCTTC. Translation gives CASSFRTGIGEQFF.

CDR3 DNA sequence: TGCGCCAGCAGCTTGGATGGGGGGCGCGGAACTGAAGCTTTCTTT. Protein product: CASSLDGGRGTEAFF. The rearrangement uses TRBV5-1 and TRBJ1-1, with D tentatively TRBD1 (6 bases). The CDR3 consists of 15 residues. Germline V gives CDR1 SGHRS, CDR2 YFSETQ. Trimming removed 0 bases at V and 5 bases at J, with 14 bases between.

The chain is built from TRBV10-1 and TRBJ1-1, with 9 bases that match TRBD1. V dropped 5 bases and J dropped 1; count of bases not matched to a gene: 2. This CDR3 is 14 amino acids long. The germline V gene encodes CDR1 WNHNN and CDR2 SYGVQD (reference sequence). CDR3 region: CASSTGGPNTEAFF. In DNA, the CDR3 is TGCGCCAGCAGTACAGGGGGCCCGAACACTGAAGCTTTCTTT.

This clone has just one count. The CDR3 DNA is TGTGCCAGCCTGTCGGGCTCTGGGGCCAACGTCCTGACTTTC. This sequence encodes CASLSGSGANVLTF. The chain employs TRBV28 and TRBJ2-6; D not certain. Germline CDR1 is MDHEN and CDR2 is SYDVKM. This CDR3 region has 14 residues. V lost 8 bases to trimming and J lost 0 bases, with 8 bases between them.